The rows below give T cell receptor beta chains drawn from one sample of a study of blood T cell repertoires in COVID-19. Profiled with immunoSEQ multiplex PCR; TCRdb holds only in-frame clones, not every one. The sample contains about 410,000 clones, around 86% of which appear only once. Sequencing was done on a sample of peripheral blood. Every receptor here comes from a woman aged 25 to 39 with active or convalescent COVID-19. The CDR3 runs from the conserved cysteine through the conserved F or W.

v_gene: TRBV5-1
j_gene: TRBJ1-2
CDR3aa: CASSRSPSSGANYGYTF

v_gene: TRBV2
j_gene: TRBJ1-1
CDR3aa: CASTRDTNTEAFF

v_gene: TRBV5-1
j_gene: TRBJ2-5
CDR3aa: CASSLRPLGRGGQETQYF

v_gene: TRBV15
j_gene: TRBJ2-7
CDR3aa: CATSRGTEPYEQYF

v_gene: TRBV9
j_gene: TRBJ1-4
CDR3aa: CASSDDRATNEKLFF

v_gene: TRBV5-4
j_gene: TRBJ2-2
CDR3aa: CASSSLAGGPGELFF

v_gene: TRBV27
j_gene: TRBJ2-1
CDR3aa: CASSGQGYNEQFF

v_gene: TRBV7-9
j_gene: TRBJ1-1
CDR3aa: CASSPGGLSTEAFF

v_gene: TRBV6-5
j_gene: TRBJ1-1
CDR3aa: CASCYRKEEAFF

v_gene: TRBV29-1
j_gene: TRBJ1-2
CDR3aa: CSVEEAQDTFYGYTF

v_gene: TRBV5-4
j_gene: TRBJ2-2
CDR3aa: CASTELTGELFF

v_gene: TRBV4-1
j_gene: TRBJ2-3
CDR3aa: CASSHTLAGGTDTQYF

v_gene: TRBV4-1
j_gene: TRBJ2-2
CDR3aa: CASSQVQGGNTGELFF

v_gene: TRBV21-1
j_gene: TRBJ1-2
CDR3aa: CASTPGGVNYGYTF

v_gene: TRBV6-6
j_gene: TRBJ1-6
CDR3aa: CASSYLGQNSPLHF

v_gene: TRBV6-5
j_gene: TRBJ2-7
CDR3aa: CASRPLSGTYEQYF

v_gene: TRBV7-9
j_gene: TRBJ1-1
CDR3aa: CASSREGVLKAFF

v_gene: TRBV5-4
j_gene: TRBJ1-3
CDR3aa: CASSRDEDSGNTIYF

v_gene: TRBV5-4
j_gene: TRBJ2-1
CDR3aa: CASSFGTGGYNEQFF

v_gene: TRBV6-5
j_gene: TRBJ1-1
CDR3aa: CASSNHGHMNTEAFF

v_gene: TRBV3-1/TRBV3-2
j_gene: TRBJ2-7
CDR3aa: CASSQEGAGRYEQYF

v_gene: TRBV13
j_gene: TRBJ2-7
CDR3aa: CASSSLQGQDDYEQYF